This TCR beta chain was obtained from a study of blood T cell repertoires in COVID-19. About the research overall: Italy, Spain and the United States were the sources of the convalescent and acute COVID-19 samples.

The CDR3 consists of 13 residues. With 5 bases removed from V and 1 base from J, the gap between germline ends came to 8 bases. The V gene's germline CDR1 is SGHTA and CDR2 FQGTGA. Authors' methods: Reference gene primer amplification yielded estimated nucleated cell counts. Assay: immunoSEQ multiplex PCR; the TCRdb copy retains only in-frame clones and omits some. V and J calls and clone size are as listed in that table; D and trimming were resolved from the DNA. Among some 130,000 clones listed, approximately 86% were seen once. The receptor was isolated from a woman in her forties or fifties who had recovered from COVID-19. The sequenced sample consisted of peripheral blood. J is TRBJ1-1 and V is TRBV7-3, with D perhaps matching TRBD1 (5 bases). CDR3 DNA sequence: TGTGCCAGCAGCGCGGACACGAACACTGAAGCTTTCTTT. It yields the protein CASSADTNTEAFF.